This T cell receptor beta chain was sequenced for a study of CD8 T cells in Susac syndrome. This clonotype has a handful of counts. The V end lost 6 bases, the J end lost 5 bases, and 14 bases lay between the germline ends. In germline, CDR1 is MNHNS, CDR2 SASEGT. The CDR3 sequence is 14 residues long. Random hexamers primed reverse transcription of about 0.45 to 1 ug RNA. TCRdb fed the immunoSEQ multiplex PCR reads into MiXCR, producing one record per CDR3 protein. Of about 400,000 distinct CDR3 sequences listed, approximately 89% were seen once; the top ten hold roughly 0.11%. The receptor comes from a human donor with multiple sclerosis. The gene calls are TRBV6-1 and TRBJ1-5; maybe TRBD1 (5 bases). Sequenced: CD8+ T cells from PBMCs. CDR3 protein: CASRRDALDQPQHF. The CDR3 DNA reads TGTGCCAGCAGAAGGGACGCCCTGGATCAGCCCCAGCATTTT.